The text below deals with one T cell receptor beta chain. This sample is drawn from a study of T cell changes during pregnancy in multiple sclerosis. Germline V gene lookup returns CDR1 SGHVS and CDR2 FNYEAQ. The ends lost 6 bases at V and 6 bases at J; junction bases unmatched: 13. This CDR3 has 15 amino acids. The method was immunoSEQ multiplex PCR; TCRdb's version includes in-frame clones alone and lacks a portion of them. The profile shows about 32,000 clones, around 93% of them singletons. The specimen comprised CD4+ T cells from peripheral blood mononuclear cells, sampled in the second trimester of pregnancy. The rearrangement joins TRBV7-6 to TRBJ2-7; 8 bases are a match to TRBD1. This TCR came from a female donor with multiple sclerosis, enrolled in a pregnancy study. For the CDR3, the DNA is TGTGCCAGCAGTCCCGACAGGGGAAGAGTGAGCGAGCAGTACTTC. Translating it yields CASSPDRGRVSEQYF.